Presented here are 27 T cell receptor beta chains from one specimen sequenced in a study of long-term antiretroviral therapy in people with HIV. At survey level, the immunoSEQ assay was run in its v3.0 version. Generated by immunoSEQ multiplex PCR, the TCRdb table keeps only in-frame clones and is missing some. The profile covers about 28,000 clones, with over 85% appearing a single time and 3.6% taken by the ten largest. The sample in question was unsorted PBMCs, obtained 1.8 years after starting antiretroviral therapy. These receptors all come from a woman younger than 35 with HIV.

The J gene is TRBJ1-2, the V gene TRBV11-2; maybe TRBD1 (5 bases). V lost 1 base to trimming and J lost 0 bases, with 9 bases between them. The V gene's germline CDR1 is SGHAT and CDR2 FQNNGV. This CDR3 has 15 residues. The CDR3 DNA follows: TGTGCCAGCAGCTTAGTTGGCAGGGCTAACTATGGCTACACCTTC. It yields the protein CASSLVGRANYGYTF.

The chain joins TRBV15 to TRBJ2-3; 7 nucleotides line up with TRBD1. V shed 5 bases and J 1 base; nucleotides not matched to a gene: 6. Looked up from germline, CDR1 is LNHNV and CDR2 is YYDKDF (reference sequence). The CDR3 extends over 15 amino acids. The CDR3 loop reads CATSPRDRRTDTQYF. In nucleotides, the CDR3 is TGTGCCACCAGCCCCCGGGACAGACGCACAGATACGCAGTATTTT.

The chain is built from TRBV7-9 and TRBJ2-1; TRBD2 is a possible D gene (6 bases). Germline V CDR1 and CDR2: SEHNR, FQNEAQ (reference sequence). This CDR3 is 12 amino acids long. Trimming left V 4 bases short and J 10 bases short, with 11 bases between. The CDR3 region has the DNA TGTGCCAGCAGCTCCACTAGCAAAGAGCAGTTCTTC. Translation gives CASSSTSKEQFF.

The chain is built from TRBV7-2 and TRBJ2-1; D not resolved. V shed 3 bases and J shed 4 bases, with 7 bases lying between them. The CDR3 is made up of 13 amino acids. The germline CDR1 and CDR2 sequences are SGHTA and FQGNSA. DNA for the CDR3: TGTGCCAGCAGCTTTGTCGGATACAATGAGCAGTTCTTC. Protein product: CASSFVGYNEQFF.

J is TRBJ1-2 and V is TRBV5-8, with unresolved D. V was clipped by 2 bases and J by 6 bases, with 14 bases between them. The CDR3 is made up of 14 amino acids. Germline assignment: CDR1 SGHTS and CDR2 YDEGEE. The CDR3 sequence: CASSLVTAFNGYTF. The CDR3 DNA reads TGTGCCAGCAGCTTAGTCACAGCCTTTAATGGCTACACCTTC.

The chain has TRBV6-6 and TRBJ1-4; unclear D gene. V was pared by 4 bases and J by 8 bases, with 5 bases between. From germline, CDR1 is MNHNY and CDR2 SVGAGI (reference sequence). The CDR3 runs to 11 residues. CDR3 sequence: CASSLEEKLFF. CDR3 coding DNA: TGTGCCAGCAGTTTGGAGGAAAAACTGTTTTTT.

The chain recombines TRBV18 with TRBJ2-1; D remains ambiguous. The CDR3 is 14 amino acids. CDR1 is KGHSH, CDR2 LQKENI, per germline. Trimming shortened V by 3 bases and J by 3 bases, and 9 bases separated the two germline ends. The CDR3 bases are TGTGCCAGCTCACCCCTCACTGGCTACAATGAGCAGTTCTTC. Its translation is CASSPLTGYNEQFF.

This clone was detected once. J is TRBJ1-2 and V is TRBV4-3, with 8 bases aligning to TRBD1. The ends lost 2 bases at V and 5 bases at J; junction bases unmatched: 7. This CDR3 has 15 amino acids. The V gene's germline CDR1 is LGHNA and CDR2 YSLEER. CDR3: CASSQSRGLRYGYTF. CDR3 nucleotides: TGCGCCAGCAGCCAAAGCAGGGGGCTACGTTATGGCTACACCTTC.

Details on this clone: Sequence at one end of the junction differs from germline and may be a read error. This chain connects TRBV4-3 to TRBJ2-7; 9 nucleotides match TRBD2. This CDR3 is built from 13 residues. Germline V gene lookup returns CDR1 LGHNA and CDR2 YSLEER. Here the CDR3 reads CASSQDVAGGLTF. DNA for the CDR3: TGCGCCAGCAGCCAAGATGTGGCGGGAGGGCTAACCTTC.

In this sample, this clone turned up a few times. The chain uses TRBV7-3 and TRBJ2-7; D is undetermined. V was trimmed by 3 bases and J by 5 bases, leaving 8 bases between them. The CDR3 spans 12 residues. Germline V lookup: CDR1 SGHTA, CDR2 FQGTGA. The CDR3 protein is CASSFGKDEQYF. CDR3 nucleotides: TGTGCCAGCAGCTTTGGCAAGGACGAGCAGTACTTC.

This chain connects TRBV4-2 to TRBJ1-2, with a weak D call TRBD1 (5 bases). V lost 0 bases, J lost 6 bases, and 11 bases lay in between. Germline assignment: CDR1 LGHNA and CDR2 YNFKEQ. The CDR3 has 14 residues. CDR3 DNA sequence: TGTGCCAGCAGCCAAGATCCCCAGGGCCATGGCTACACCTTC. Protein: CASSQDPQGHGYTF.

The chain employs TRBV7-9 and TRBJ2-5; the D gene is possibly TRBD2 (6 bases). The CDR3 is 15 residues long. V was cut by 0 bases and J by 3 bases, with 11 bases left in between. From germline, CDR1 is SEHNR and CDR2 FQNEAQ (reference sequence). The chain's CDR3 is CASSLAEGSEETQYF. The CDR3 coding sequence is TGTGCCAGCAGCTTAGCGGAGGGGAGTGAAGAGACCCAGTACTTC.

V is TRBV5-3 and J is TRBJ2-7; weak D call: TRBD2 (5 bases). TRBV5-3 qualifies as an ORF whose function is uncertain. With 2 bases removed from V and 2 bases from J, the gap between germline ends came to 14 bases. The CDR3 totals 15 residues. CDR3 residues: CARSFTRMHTYEQYF. In nucleotides, the CDR3 is TGTGCCAGAAGCTTTACTAGGATGCACACCTACGAGCAGTACTTC.

Note on this clone: The germline gene is not matched at one end of the junction; a read error may be the cause. The chain combines TRBV5-1 with TRBJ2-1; 7 bases agree with TRBD1. Per germline, CDR1 SGHRS and CDR2 YFSETQ. CDR3 length: 17 amino acids. The CDR3 here is CASSSLGQFPSYNEQFF. The CDR3, as DNA: TGCGCCAGCAGCTCGTTGGGACAGTTCCCTTCCTACAATGAACAGTTCTTC.

This chain links TRBV6-5 with TRBJ1-3; TRBD1 might be the D (5 bases). Trimming stripped 7 bases from V and 4 bases from J, with 17 bases between. The CDR3 length is 15 residues. Germline CDR1 reads MNHEY; CDR2 reads SVGAGI. The CDR3 region is CASMAAFGGGNTIYF. The DNA of the CDR3 is TGTGCCAGCATGGCGGCCTTCGGGGGAGGAAACACCATATATTTT.

The genes are TRBV5-1 and TRBJ2-5; 8 nucleotides line up with TRBD2. The CDR3 sequence is 13 residues long. From germline, CDR1 is SGHRS and CDR2 YFSETQ. V was pared by 4 bases and J by 5 bases, with 4 bases of the junction left unmatched. In DNA form, the CDR3 reads TGCGCCAGCAGCGGACTAGCATCTGAGACCCAGTACTTC. It encodes CASSGLASETQYF.

The genes are TRBV5-4 and TRBJ2-1; no firm D call. Trimming left V 4 bases short and J 6 bases short, with 11 bases between. Germline-derived CDR1 and CDR2 are SGHNT and YYREEE (reference sequence). This CDR3 is 13 amino acids long. The CDR3 sequence: CASSLDSPNEQFF. In DNA, the CDR3 is TGTGCCAGCAGCCTAGATTCACCCAATGAGCAGTTCTTC.

This clone was detected once. The V and J genes are TRBV28 and TRBJ1-5, with 12 bases aligning to TRBD1. The V gene end was trimmed by 4 bases and the J gene end by 3 bases; junction bases not matched to a gene: 16. The CDR3 is made up of 20 amino acids. The germline CDR1 and CDR2 sequences are MDHEN and SYDVKM. CDR3 loop: CASSSPRLTMGQGANQPQHF. The CDR3 DNA reads TGTGCCAGCAGTTCACCCAGGTTAACGATGGGACAGGGGGCCAATCAGCCCCAGCATTTT. Drawing the rest from reference TRBV28 and TRBJ1-5, the complete variable domain is DVKVTQSSRYLVKRTGEKVFLECVQDMDHENMFWYRQDPGLGLRLIYFSYDVKMKEKGDIPEGYSVSREKKERFSLILESASTNQTSMYLCASSSPRLTMGQGANQPQHFGDGTRLSIL.

The chain couples TRBV4-1 to TRBJ2-2; 12 positions agree with TRBD1. This CDR3 region has 18 residues. The V segment lost 0 bases and the J segment 6 bases; nucleotides outside the gene matches: 8. In germline, CDR1 is MGHRA, CDR2 YSYEKL. CDR3: CASSQDRGQGAQAGELFF. The CDR3, as DNA: TGCGCCAGCAGCCAAGATAGGGGACAGGGGGCTCAAGCCGGGGAGCTGTTTTTT.

The chain couples TRBV12-5 to TRBJ2-7; no reliable D call. The germline V gene encodes CDR1 LGHNT and CDR2 FRNRAP. CDR3 length: 15 residues. The ends were cut back, 0 bases at V and 4 bases at J, with 13 bases in the middle. The CDR3 bases are TGTGCTAGTGGTTTGGTACAATCTTACTATTACGAGCAGTACTTC. Translating it yields CASGLVQSYYYEQYF.

This chain joins TRBV7-9 and TRBJ2-1; 7 bases line up with TRBD2. Germline lookup yields CDR1 SEHNR and CDR2 FQNEAQ (reference sequence). J lost 2 bases, V lost 0 bases, and 4 bases had no gene match. The CDR3 has 16 amino acids. The chain's CDR3 is CASSLAHSGPYNEQFF. Here the CDR3 DNA reads TGTGCCAGCAGCTTAGCGCATAGCGGGCCCTACAATGAGCAGTTCTTC.

J is TRBJ2-1 and V is TRBV5-1; D remains ambiguous. Germline V gene sequence: CDR1 SGHRS, CDR2 YFSETQ. V dropped 5 bases and J dropped 0 bases, with 9 bases sitting between them. This CDR3 contains 14 residues. CDR3: CASSGASSYNEQFF. CDR3 in DNA: TGCGCCAGCAGTGGCGCGAGCTCCTACAATGAGCAGTTCTTC.

The chain employs TRBV13 and TRBJ1-1; D unclear. V lost 4 bases and J lost 0, with 21 bases in between. The CDR3 is 18 amino acids. The V gene's germline CDR1 is PRHDT and CDR2 FYEKMQ (reference sequence). The CDR3 sequence: CASSSSGQSLFMNTEAFF. Written as DNA, the CDR3 is TGTGCCAGCAGCTCATCTGGGCAGAGCCTCTTCATGAACACTGAAGCTTTCTTT.

The J gene is TRBJ2-6, the V gene TRBV7-3; TRBD1 agrees at 9 bases. CDR1 and CDR2 from the germline V gene are SGHTA and FQGTGA. J lost 0 bases, V lost 5 bases, and 5 bases had no gene match. This CDR3 contains 17 residues. The CDR3 loop reads CASSKGTGLSGANVLTF. CDR3 bases: TGTGCCAGCAGCAAAGGGACAGGGCTCTCTGGGGCCAACGTCCTGACTTTC.

The gene calls are TRBV27 and TRBJ2-5; D gene ambiguous. Germline values: CDR1 MNHEY, CDR2 SMNVEV (reference sequence). The CDR3 covers 14 residues. V was trimmed by 5 bases and J by 5 bases, leaving 15 bases between them. The CDR3: CASSPLNQPETQYF. In DNA, the CDR3 is TGTGCCAGCAGTCCCCTTAACCAACCGGAGACCCAGTACTTC.

This clone appeared a single time. The chain uses TRBV7-3 and TRBJ1-2, with D possibly being TRBD1 (6 bases). The ends were cut back, 5 bases at V and 2 bases at J, with 30 bases in the middle. CDR3 length: 20 residues. Germline assignment: CDR1 SGHTA and CDR2 FQGTGA. This chain's CDR3 is CASSQTSLDNNRETNYGYTF. Written as DNA, the CDR3 is TGTGCCAGCAGCCAAACGTCTTTGGATAATAACAGGGAGACGAACTATGGCTACACCTTC.

The gene calls are TRBV18 and TRBJ1-1; TRBD1 might be the D (5 bases). Trimming removed 2 bases at V and 1 base at J, with 5 bases between. Germline loops: CDR1 KGHSH, CDR2 LQKENI. There are 13 residues in the CDR3. The chain's CDR3 is CASSPGANTEAFF. CDR3 DNA sequence: TGTGCCAGCTCACCAGGGGCGAACACTGAAGCTTTCTTT. The entire variable domain, with the rest obtained from reference TRBV18 and TRBJ1-1, is as follows: NAGVMQNPRHLVRRRGQEARLRCSPMKGHSHVYWYRQLPEEGLKFMVYLQKENIIDESGMPKERFSAEFPKEGPSILRIQQVVRGDSAAYFCASSPGANTEAFFGQGTRLTVV.